Listed here are 32 T cell receptor beta chains from one sample, sequenced in a study of spatial heterogeneity in lung cancer. Study results and limitations: Tracking of tumor mutation counts was seen in expanded intratumoral alpha and beta TCR counts.

From the 5' RACE reads, TCRdb called clonotypes with MiXCR, one entry per CDR3 protein. Seen here are 15,000 to 20,000 distinct CDR3 sequences, 7% observed once, and the top ten hold 20% to 25%. These receptors lack a known antigen. The time point denotes: sample taken at primary tumor resection. The sequencing here drew on lung tumor tissue, taken at surgery. These TCRs come from a female donor with early-stage non-small cell lung cancer.

The chain joins TRBV6-6 to TRBJ2-7, with D maybe TRBD1 (5 bases). The CDR3 runs 14 residues. Trimming took 7 bases from V and 0 from J, leaving 13 bases between them. Per germline, CDR1 MNHNY and CDR2 SVGAGI (reference sequence). CDR3 in DNA: TGTGCCAGCACCCATCAGGGAAACTCCTACGAGCAGTACTTC. It encodes CASTHQGNSYEQYF.

In this sample, this clonotype turned up many times. V usage is TRBV28 and J usage is TRBJ2-7; 7 bases agree with TRBD2. CDR1 and CDR2 (germline): MDHEN, SYDVKM. After removal of 7 bases from V and 5 bases from J, the junction contained 8 bases not matched to a gene. This CDR3 contains 13 residues. The CDR3 bases are TGTGCCAGCACGTTGGGGAGGGTCAACGAGCAGTACTTC. Amino acid sequence: CASTLGRVNEQYF. The full variable domain, completed using reference TRBV28 and TRBJ2-7, is DVKVTQSSRYLVKRTGEKVFLECVQDMDHENMFWYRQDPGLGLRLIYFSYDVKMKEKGDIPEGYSVSREKKERFSLILESASTNQTSMYLCASTLGRVNEQYFGPGTRLTVT.

This clonotype was found many times. The chain recombines TRBV4-1 with TRBJ2-7; 7 positions agree with TRBD2. Trimming at V came to 1 base and at J to 7 bases, leaving 7 bases not matched to a gene. The CDR3 covers 14 residues. In germline, CDR1 is MGHRA, CDR2 YSYEKL. The CDR3 is CASSQAGGGREQYF. The CDR3 region has the DNA TGCGCCAGCAGCCAAGCGGGGGGTGGTAGAGAGCAGTACTTC.

Points on this clonotype: A much larger clone sits a single nucleotide away, making a read error possible. The J gene is TRBJ1-5, the V gene TRBV12-3 or TRBV12-4; D is perhaps TRBD1 (5 bases). The CDR3 extends over 14 amino acids. Here the CDR3 DNA reads TGTGCCAGCAACACTGGGGGAAGCAATCAGCCCAAGCATTTT. Protein product: CASNTGGSNQPKHF.

There are many counts of this clonotype. The chain employs TRBV5-1 and TRBJ1-1; a weak D match, TRBD1 (5 bases). The CDR3 is 14 amino acids. CDR1 is SGHRS, CDR2 YFSETQ, per germline. Trimming left V 0 bases short and J 7 bases short, with 13 bases between. This CDR3 is CASSLAGGRDEAFF. CDR3 DNA: TGCGCCAGCAGCTTGGCCGGGGGGAGGGATGAAGCTTTCTTT. The full variable domain, with the rest looked up from reference TRBV5-1 and TRBJ1-1, is KAGVTQTPRYLIKTRGQQVTLSCSPISGHRSVSWYQQTPGQGLQFLFEYFSETQRNKGNFPGRFSGRQFSNSRSEMNVSTLELGDSALYLCASSLAGGRDEAFFGQGTRLTVV.

This clonotype was seen repeatedly, ten times or more. V usage is TRBV5-8 and J usage is TRBJ1-5, with unresolved D. The CDR3 covers 12 residues. Germline V lookup: CDR1 SGHTS, CDR2 YDEGEE. Trimming pared 5 bases from V and 4 bases from J, leaving 7 bases between. The CDR3 protein is CASRRANQPQHF. CDR3 nucleotides: TGTGCCAGCAGGAGGGCTAATCAGCCCCAGCATTTT.

This clonotype is medium-sized within its sample. J is TRBJ2-1 and V is TRBV7-8; 10 nucleotides match TRBD2. V dropped 5 bases and J dropped 5; count of bases not matched to a gene: 9. This CDR3 comprises 16 residues. From germline, CDR1 is SGHVS and CDR2 FQNEAQ. The CDR3 protein is CASSAQLAGMNNEQFF. CDR3 bases: TGTGCCAGCAGCGCCCAACTAGCGGGGATGAACAATGAGCAGTTCTTC.

On this clonotype: At one of its ends the junction is not consistent with the germline gene, which may arise from a read error. The chain carries TRBV5-4 and TRBJ2-2; D is uncertain. The germline V gene encodes CDR1 SGHNT and CDR2 YYREEE (reference sequence). This CDR3 is 11 amino acids long. The chain's CDR3 is CANSLIGELFF. CDR3 nucleotides: TGTGCCAACAGCTTGATCGGGGAGCTGTTTTTT.

This clonotype was counted at least ten times. The chain employs TRBV7-2 and TRBJ1-2; no firm D call. The CDR3 has 13 residues. V shed 0 bases and J shed 8 bases, with 10 bases lying between them. Germline V gives CDR1 SGHTA, CDR2 FQGNSA. The DNA of the CDR3 is TGTGCCAGCAGCTTAGCAGACGGGTTCGGCTACACCTTC. It translates to CASSLADGFGYTF. The complete variable domain, with remaining parts taken from reference TRBV7-2 and TRBJ1-2, reads GAGVSQSPSNKVTEKGKDVELRCDPISGHTALYWYRQSLGQGLEFLIYFQGNSAPDKSGLPSDRFSAERTGGSVSTLTIQRTQQEDSAVYLCASSLADGFGYTFGSGTRLTVV.

Sample share makes this clonotype medium-sized. V usage is TRBV12-3 or TRBV12-4 and J usage is TRBJ2-3, with 7 nucleotides matching TRBD1. The junction had 2 bases not matched to a gene; V was cut back by 8 bases and J by 0 bases. The CDR3 consists of 13 residues. This CDR3 is CASGTVSTDTQYF. The CDR3 DNA follows: TGTGCCAGCGGGACAGTCAGCACAGATACGCAGTATTTT.

This clonotype was picked up a small number of times. This chain uses TRBV12-3 or TRBV12-4 with TRBJ2-5; D tentatively fits TRBD1 or TRBD2 (5 bases each). The CDR3 covers 15 residues. V lost 5 bases and J lost 5, with 18 bases in between. For the CDR3, the DNA is TGTGCCAGCAGTCCCCTTCGAGGGGATGGGGAGACCCAGTACTTC. This gives the protein CASSPLRGDGETQYF.

This clonotype was observed many times. The chain employs TRBV7-3 and TRBJ1-1; D possibly corresponds to TRBD1 (5 bases). Trimming removed 2 bases at V and 1 base at J, with 8 bases between. CDR3 length equals 14 residues. Germline V CDR1 and CDR2: SGHTA, FQGTGA. CDR3 protein: CASSLGRANTEAFF. CDR3 in DNA: TGTGCCAGCAGCTTAGGCAGGGCGAACACTGAAGCTTTCTTT.

This clonotype was observed at least ten times. The chain carries TRBV5-1 and TRBJ1-1, with a possible D match to TRBD1 (5 bases). The length of the CDR3 is 16 residues. Germline assignment: CDR1 SGHRS and CDR2 YFSETQ. With 0 bases removed from V and 5 bases from J, the gap between germline ends came to 17 bases. The DNA for the CDR3 is TGCGCCAGCAGCTTGGCCTTGGGGGTTGGGGTGACTGAAGCTTTCTTT. Protein: CASSLALGVGVTEAFF.

This clonotype has only a few counts. J is TRBJ2-1 and V is TRBV5-1; D is perhaps TRBD2 (5 bases). Germline CDR1 is SGHRS and CDR2 is YFSETQ. Trimming removed 2 bases from V and 0 bases from J, with 15 bases in between. This CDR3 contains 17 residues. In nucleotides, the CDR3 is TGCGCCAGCAGCTTTCGGACCTCGGGGAGCTCCTACAATGAGCAGTTCTTC. Protein: CASSFRTSGSSYNEQFF.

This clonotype qualifies as medium-sized. The rearrangement links TRBV20-1 to TRBJ2-1; 9 positions agree with TRBD2. Germline CDR1 and CDR2: DFQATT and SNEGSKA (reference sequence). V dropped 3 bases and J dropped 4; count of bases not matched to a gene: 10. CDR3 length: 16 amino acids. The CDR3 is CSASSSGDPTYNEQFF. The CDR3 DNA is TGCAGTGCTAGTTCTAGCGGGGACCCAACTTACAATGAGCAGTTCTTC.

This clonotype was detected a few times. V and J are TRBV5-5 and TRBJ1-2; 8 bases map to TRBD1. CDR3 length: 12 residues. Germline CDR1 is SGHKS and CDR2 is YYEKEE (reference sequence). The V and J ends lost 4 bases and 8 bases, in that order; junction bases with no gene match: 4. Here the CDR3 DNA reads TGTGCCAGCAGCCACCGGGACAGGGGCTACACCTTC. Translation: CASSHRDRGYTF.

By share of the sample, this clonotype is medium-sized. The chain has TRBV27 and TRBJ2-5; the D gene is possibly TRBD1 (6 bases). Germline CDR1 MNHEY, CDR2 SMNVEV (reference sequence). This CDR3 has 16 amino acids. V lost 5 bases to trimming and J lost 0 bases, with 16 bases between them. The CDR3 loop reads CASSPRAHRDQETQYF. The CDR3 nucleotides read TGTGCCAGCAGTCCAAGGGCCCACAGGGACCAAGAGACCCAGTACTTC.

There are many counts of this clonotype. This chain links TRBV14 with TRBJ2-7; D is undetermined. CDR1 is SGHDN and CDR2 is FVKESK in the germline V gene. Trimming stripped 0 bases from V and 9 bases from J, with 12 bases between. This CDR3 has 13 residues. In nucleotides, the CDR3 is TGTGCCAGCAGCCAAGAAGGTAGAGGACCGCAGTACTTC. Protein: CASSQEGRGPQYF.

In this sample, this clonotype turned up a few times. The genes are TRBV20-1 and TRBJ2-2, with D perhaps TRBD2 (6 bases). The CDR3 totals 12 residues. Germline assignment: CDR1 DFQATT and CDR2 SNEGSKA (reference sequence). V lost 3 bases and J lost 7, with 9 bases in between. Here the CDR3 reads CSASRESGELFF. The CDR3 DNA reads TGCAGTGCTAGTCGGGAGAGCGGGGAGCTGTTTTTT.

This clonotype turned up a few times. The chain is built from TRBV7-9 and TRBJ1-2, with D uncertain. Germline CDR1 reads SEHNR; CDR2 reads FQNEAQ (reference sequence). Trimming took off 5 bases at V and 7 bases at J, with 11 bases between the two ends. The CDR3 covers 12 residues. The CDR3 protein is CASSPSWGGYTF. CDR3 DNA sequence: TGTGCCAGCAGCCCCTCATGGGGTGGCTACACCTTC.

This clonotype was recorded many times. The V and J genes are TRBV4-2 and TRBJ2-3, with 14 bases identical to TRBD2. Germline CDR1 LGHNA, CDR2 YNFKEQ. The CDR3 length is 17 residues. V lost 0 bases, J lost 6 bases, and 5 bases stayed unmatched. CDR3 region: CASSQDMRTSGGDTQYF. CDR3 nucleotide sequence: TGTGCCAGCAGCCAAGACATGCGGACTAGCGGGGGGGATACGCAGTATTTT.

This clonotype is medium-sized (0.01 to 0.1%). J is TRBJ2-1 and V is TRBV12-3 or TRBV12-4; 9 nucleotides agree with TRBD1. The CDR3 is 15 amino acids. The ends lost 5 bases at V and 6 bases at J; junction bases unmatched: 8. This CDR3 reads CASSAYDRGANEQFF. CDR3 DNA: TGTGCCAGCAGTGCCTATGACAGGGGGGCCAATGAGCAGTTCTTC.

There are many counts of this clonotype. This chain connects TRBV7-3 to TRBJ2-1; 9 bases agree with TRBD2. V gave up 2 bases and J gave up 5 bases; unmatched junction bases: 4. CDR3 length: 15 residues. Germline V gene data show CDR1 as SGHTA and CDR2 as FQGTGA. The CDR3 nucleotides are TGTGCCAGCAGCTTAGGGCTAGCGGGGAACAATGAGCAGTTCTTC. It translates to CASSLGLAGNNEQFF.

In its sample, this clonotype was seen many times. The chain combines TRBV14 with TRBJ2-5; D perhaps matches TRBD1 (5 bases). This CDR3 comprises 13 residues. The V end was cut by 5 bases, the J end by 4 bases, with 11 bases between. Germline-derived CDR1 and CDR2 are SGHDN and FVKESK. CDR3 sequence: CASSARERETQYF. Written as DNA, the CDR3 is TGTGCCAGCAGCGCCAGGGAAAGAGAGACCCAGTACTTC.

This clonotype came up a few times. The CDR3 spells CSATPLGSSLAKNIQYF. DNA for the CDR3: TGCAGTGCTACTCCCCTGGGCTCCTCGCTAGCCAAAAACATTCAGTACTTC. The chain is built from TRBV20-1 and TRBJ2-4; D remains ambiguous. Between the trimmed V and J ends, which lost 4 bases and 0 bases, there was a span of 19 bases. Germline V CDR1 and CDR2: DFQATT, SNEGSKA (reference sequence). The CDR3 extends over 17 amino acids.

This clonotype was counted many times. This chain links TRBV5-6 with TRBJ2-7; TRBD1 matches 9 bases. Germline V gives CDR1 SGHDT, CDR2 YYEEEE. V lost 1 base and J lost 9; bases outside the gene matches: 2. This CDR3 is 12 amino acids long. The CDR3 DNA follows: TGTGCCAGCAGCTTGTCGGACAGGGGGCAGTACTTC. Its protein product is CASSLSDRGQYF.

This chain joins TRBV6-2 or TRBV6-3 and TRBJ2-6; D is possibly TRBD2 (5 bases). Germline CDR1 is MNHEY and CDR2 is SVGEGT. Trimming pared 5 bases from V and 4 bases from J, leaving 12 bases between. The CDR3 extends over 15 amino acids. CDR3 DNA: TGTGCCAGCAGTAGGACTTCCCGAGGGGCCAACGTCCTGACTTTC. As protein: CASSRTSRGANVLTF.

The sample holds many counts of this clonotype. The chain combines TRBV3-1 with TRBJ2-1; D might be TRBD2 (7 bases). The germline V gene encodes CDR1 LGHDT and CDR2 YNNKEL (reference sequence). The CDR3 spans 15 residues. The V end was cut by 1 base, the J end by 9 bases, with 16 bases between. The CDR3 spells CASSQGLGGLGEQFF. The CDR3 nucleotides read TGTGCCAGCAGCCAAGGTCTGGGGGGGCTTGGTGAGCAGTTCTTC.

In its sample, this clonotype was seen many times. The CDR3: CASKETGAYNEQFF. CDR3 nucleotide sequence: TGTGCCAGCAAGGAGACAGGGGCCTACAATGAGCAGTTCTTC. The chain uses TRBV6-4 and TRBJ2-1; 8 nucleotides align to TRBD1. The CDR3 loop spans 14 amino acids. From germline, CDR1 is MRHNA and CDR2 SNTAGT. V trimming: 7 bases; J trimming: 2 bases; junction bases outside the gene matches: 4.

V and J are TRBV7-9 and TRBJ2-3, with 9 bases that match TRBD1. The CDR3 totals 17 residues. The junction had 8 bases not matched to a gene; V was cut back by 2 bases and J by 2 bases. Germline V gene sequence: CDR1 SEHNR, CDR2 FQNEAQ (reference sequence). The DNA for the CDR3 is TGTGCCAGCAGCTTAAAGCTGGGACAGGGTCTCACAGATACGCAGTATTTT. As protein: CASSLKLGQGLTDTQYF.

This clonotype was found many times. The genes are TRBV7-9 and TRBJ2-7; the match to TRBD1 covers 8 bases. Unmatched junction bases numbered 7, after V lost 10 bases and J lost 2 bases. The CDR3 is 13 residues long. Germline V gene data show CDR1 as SEHNR and CDR2 as FQNEAQ (reference sequence). The CDR3 region is CANRGILPYEQYF. For the CDR3, the DNA is TGTGCCAACAGGGGGATCCTCCCCTACGAGCAGTACTTC.

This clonotype was recorded many times. The chain joins TRBV6-1 to TRBJ1-5; a weak D match, TRBD1 (6 bases). From germline, CDR1 is MNHNS and CDR2 SASEGT. This CDR3 region has 17 residues. V lost 7 bases, J lost 2 bases, and 21 bases lay in between. In nucleotides, the CDR3 is TGTGCCAGCAAAGGGGCCGGGGGGGCGCAAGGCAATCAGCCCCAGCATTTT. It codes for CASKGAGGAQGNQPQHF.